One sample yielded the 10 T cell receptor beta chains listed below, sequenced in a study of T cell responses to AZD1222 COVID-19 vaccine. The repertoire was sequenced with immunoSEQ multiplex PCR; TCRdb's copy has only in-frame clones and lacks some. This sample has fewer than 120,000 clones; 80% to 95% occur once, and the top ten carry 7.8%. The specimen comprised peripheral blood, sampled on day 0 of AZD1222 vaccination. The receptors come from an adult in good health.

The chain uses TRBV5-1 and TRBJ2-1; 8 bases are shared with TRBD1. This CDR3 comprises 16 residues. The germline V gene has CDR1 SGHRS and CDR2 YFSETQ. J gave up 10 bases and V 0 bases, and 12 bases lay outside the gene matches. CDR3 sequence: CASSLAAFDRGAEQFF. The CDR3 DNA reads as TGCGCCAGCAGCTTGGCCGCTTTCGACAGGGGTGCCGAGCAGTTCTTC.

In DNA form, the CDR3 reads TGTGCCAGCAGGGGCGGGGCTGAAGCTTTCTTT. Translation: CASRGGAEAFF. This chain uses TRBV6-5 with TRBJ1-1; D is unresolved. The CDR3 extends over 11 amino acids. Trimming stripped 6 bases from V and 6 bases from J, with 8 bases between. Germline CDR1 and CDR2: MNHEY and SVGAGI.

This clone was observed once. The chain has TRBV4-2 and TRBJ1-3; D is possibly TRBD1 (6 bases). The CDR3 runs 16 residues. Germline CDR1 and CDR2: LGHNA and YNFKEQ. The germline V and J ends were trimmed by 0 bases and 3 bases, with 12 bases remaining between them. The CDR3 reads CASSQDPGAGGNTIYF. In DNA, the CDR3 is TGTGCCAGCAGCCAAGATCCGGGGGCTGGTGGAAACACCATATATTTT.

V usage is TRBV2 and J usage is TRBJ1-1; D unresolved. The CDR3 runs to 13 residues. Between the trimmed V and J ends, which lost 4 bases and 1 base, there was a span of 7 bases. The germline V gene has CDR1 SNHLY and CDR2 FYNNEI. CDR3 sequence reads: CASSGPENTEAFF. The CDR3 coding sequence is TGTGCCAGCAGTGGACCCGAGAACACTGAAGCTTTCTTT.

The V and J genes are TRBV5-1 and TRBJ1-1; 7 bases fit TRBD1. Looked up from germline, CDR1 is SGHRS and CDR2 is YFSETQ. The CDR3 is 13 residues long. V was pared by 4 bases and J by 6 bases, with 6 bases of the junction left unmatched. CDR3 sequence (DNA): TGCGCCAGCAGCCCCGGACAGGCCCCTGAAGCTTTCTTT. Translation: CASSPGQAPEAFF.

This chain connects TRBV5-1 to TRBJ1-6; 8 bases fit TRBD1. The CDR3 contains 15 residues. The germline CDR1 and CDR2 sequences are SGHRS and YFSETQ. J gave up 9 bases and V 4 bases, and 9 bases lay outside the gene matches. The CDR3 DNA reads TGCGCCAGCAGCCCTTACGACAGGGGCGGTTCACCCCTCCACTTT. It yields the protein CASSPYDRGGSPLHF.

The chain carries TRBV11-2 and TRBJ2-1, with 12 bases that match TRBD2. The V and J ends lost 8 bases and 2 bases, in that order; junction bases with no gene match: 4. Germline CDR1 reads SGHAT; CDR2 reads FQNNGV. This CDR3 region has 15 residues. The CDR3 region has the DNA TGTGCCAGCGTTCTAGCGGGGGGGACCTACAATGAGCAGTTCTTC. Its protein product is CASVLAGGTYNEQFF.

The chain recombines TRBV27 with TRBJ2-7; 7 bases align to TRBD2. V trimming: 6 bases; J trimming: 4 bases; junction bases outside the gene matches: 6. The germline CDR1 and CDR2 sequences are MNHEY and SMNVEV (reference sequence). The CDR3 has 13 amino acids. CDR3 nucleotide sequence: TGTGCCAGCAGGGGGGGAGGGAGGTACGAGCAGTACTTC. It yields the protein CASRGGGRYEQYF.

The V call is TRBV4-2, the J call TRBJ1-1; a possible D gene is TRBD1 (6 bases). This CDR3 region has 14 residues. Between the trimmed V and J ends, which lost 4 bases and 11 bases, there was a span of 20 bases. Germline V gene lookup returns CDR1 LGHNA and CDR2 YNFKEQ. The CDR3 nucleotides are TGTGCCAGCAGCCCGGCGGGGGGGGGCGATCTGGCTTTCTTT. It translates to CASSPAGGGDLAFF.

This chain links TRBV28 with TRBJ2-1; TRBD2 aligns across 7 bases. This CDR3 comprises 14 residues. The V gene end was trimmed by 8 bases and the J gene end by 6 bases; junction bases not matched to a gene: 10. Germline CDR1 is MDHEN and CDR2 is SYDVKM. Written as DNA, the CDR3 is TGTGCCAGCGTACGCGGGGGTACTGGCAATGAGCAGTTCTTC. It translates to CASVRGGTGNEQFF.